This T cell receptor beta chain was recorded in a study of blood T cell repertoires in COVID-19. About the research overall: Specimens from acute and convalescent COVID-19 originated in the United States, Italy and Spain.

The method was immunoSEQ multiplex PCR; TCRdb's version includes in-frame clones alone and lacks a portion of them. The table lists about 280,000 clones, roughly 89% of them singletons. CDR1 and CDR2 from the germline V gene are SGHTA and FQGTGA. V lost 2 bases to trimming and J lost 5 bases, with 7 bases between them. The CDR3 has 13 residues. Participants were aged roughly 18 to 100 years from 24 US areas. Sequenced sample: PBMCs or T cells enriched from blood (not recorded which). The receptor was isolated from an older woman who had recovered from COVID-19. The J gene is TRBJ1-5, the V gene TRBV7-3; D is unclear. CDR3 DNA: TGTGCCAGCAGCTTAGACTTTTATCAGCCCCAGCATTTT. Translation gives CASSLDFYQPQHF.